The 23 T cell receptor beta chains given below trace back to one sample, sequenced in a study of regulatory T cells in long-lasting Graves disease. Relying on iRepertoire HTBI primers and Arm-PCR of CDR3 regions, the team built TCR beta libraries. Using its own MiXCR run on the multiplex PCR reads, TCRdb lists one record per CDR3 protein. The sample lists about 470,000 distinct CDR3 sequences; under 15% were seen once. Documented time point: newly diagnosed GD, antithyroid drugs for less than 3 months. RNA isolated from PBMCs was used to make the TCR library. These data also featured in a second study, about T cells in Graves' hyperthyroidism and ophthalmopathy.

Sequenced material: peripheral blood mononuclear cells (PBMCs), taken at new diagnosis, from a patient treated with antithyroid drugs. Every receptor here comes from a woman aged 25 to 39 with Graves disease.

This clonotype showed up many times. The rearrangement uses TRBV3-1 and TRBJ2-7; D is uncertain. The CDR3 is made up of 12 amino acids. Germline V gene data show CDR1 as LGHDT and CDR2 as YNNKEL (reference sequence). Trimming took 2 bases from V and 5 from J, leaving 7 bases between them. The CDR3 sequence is CASSQLYHEQYF. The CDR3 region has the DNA TGTGCCAGCAGCCAACTATACCACGAGCAGTACTTC.

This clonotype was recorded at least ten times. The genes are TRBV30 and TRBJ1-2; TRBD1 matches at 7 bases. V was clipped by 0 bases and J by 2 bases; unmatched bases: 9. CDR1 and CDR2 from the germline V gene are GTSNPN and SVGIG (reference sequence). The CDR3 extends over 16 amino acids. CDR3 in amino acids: CAWSVLGSGGNYGYTF. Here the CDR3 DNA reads TGTGCCTGGAGTGTACTTGGTTCAGGGGGGAACTATGGCTACACCTTC. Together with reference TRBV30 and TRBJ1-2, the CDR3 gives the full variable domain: SQTIHQWPATLVQPVGSPLSLECTVEGTSNPNLYWYRQAAGRGLQLLFYSVGIGQISSEVPQNLSASRPQDRQFILSSKKLLLSDSGFYLCAWSVLGSGGNYGYTFGSGTRLTVV.

CDR3 bases: TGCAGTGCACCCGCCCTGGCGACCAGCACAGATACGCAGTATTTT. It yields the protein CSAPALATSTDTQYF. The V call is TRBV20-1, the J call TRBJ2-3; D ambiguous. V lost 6 bases, J lost 0 bases, and 16 bases lay in between. CDR3 length equals 15 residues. Germline lookup yields CDR1 DFQATT and CDR2 SNEGSKA (reference sequence).

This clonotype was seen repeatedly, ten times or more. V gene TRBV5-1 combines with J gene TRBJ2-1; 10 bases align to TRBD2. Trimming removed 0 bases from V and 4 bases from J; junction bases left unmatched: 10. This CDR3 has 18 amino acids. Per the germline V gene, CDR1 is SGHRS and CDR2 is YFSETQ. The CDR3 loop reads CASSLAPSSGGPYNEQFF. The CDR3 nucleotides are TGCGCCAGCAGCTTGGCCCCTTCTAGCGGGGGCCCTTACAATGAGCAGTTCTTC. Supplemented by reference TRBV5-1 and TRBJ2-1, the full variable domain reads KAGVTQTPRYLIKTRGQQVTLSCSPISGHRSVSWYQQTPGQGLQFLFEYFSETQRNKGNFPGRFSGRQFSNSRSEMNVSTLELGDSALYLCASSLAPSSGGPYNEQFFGPGTRLTVL.

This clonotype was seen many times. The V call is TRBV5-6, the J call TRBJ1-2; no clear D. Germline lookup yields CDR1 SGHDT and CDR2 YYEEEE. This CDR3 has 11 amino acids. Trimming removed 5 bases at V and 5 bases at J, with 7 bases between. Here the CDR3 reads CASRRAYGYTF. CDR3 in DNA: TGTGCCAGCAGAAGGGCTTATGGCTACACCTTC.

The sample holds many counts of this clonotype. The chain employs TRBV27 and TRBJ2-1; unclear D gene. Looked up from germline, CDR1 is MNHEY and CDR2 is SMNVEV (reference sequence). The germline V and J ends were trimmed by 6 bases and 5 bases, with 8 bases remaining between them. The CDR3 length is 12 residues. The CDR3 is CASSRPNNEQFF. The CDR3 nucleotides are TGTGCCAGCAGCCGACCTAACAATGAGCAGTTCTTC.

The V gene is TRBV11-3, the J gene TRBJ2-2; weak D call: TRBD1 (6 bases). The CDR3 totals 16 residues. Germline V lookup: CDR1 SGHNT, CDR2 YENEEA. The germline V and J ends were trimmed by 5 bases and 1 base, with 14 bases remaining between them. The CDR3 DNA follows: TGTGCCAGCAGCCGAGACAGGATGAGGAACACCGGGGAGCTGTTTTTT. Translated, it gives CASSRDRMRNTGELFF.

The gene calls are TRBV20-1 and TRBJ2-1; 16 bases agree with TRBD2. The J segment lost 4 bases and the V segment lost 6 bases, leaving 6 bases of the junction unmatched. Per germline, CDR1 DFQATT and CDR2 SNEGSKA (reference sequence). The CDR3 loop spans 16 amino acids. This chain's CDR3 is CSAIGTSGRAYNEQFF. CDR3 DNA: TGCAGTGCCATTGGGACTAGCGGGAGGGCATACAATGAGCAGTTCTTC.

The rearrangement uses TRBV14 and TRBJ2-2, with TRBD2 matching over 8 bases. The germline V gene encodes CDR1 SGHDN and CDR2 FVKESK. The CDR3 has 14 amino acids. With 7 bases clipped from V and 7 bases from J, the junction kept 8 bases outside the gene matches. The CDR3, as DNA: TGTGCCAGCATGAGCGGGAGCGGGAGCGGGGAGCTGTTTTTT. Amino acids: CASMSGSGSGELFF.

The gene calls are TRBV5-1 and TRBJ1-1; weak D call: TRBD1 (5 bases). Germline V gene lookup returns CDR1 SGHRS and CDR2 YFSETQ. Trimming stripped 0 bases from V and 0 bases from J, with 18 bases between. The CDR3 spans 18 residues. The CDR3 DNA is TGCGCCAGCAGCTTGGGGGGCCAGGGTTCCGGCATGAACACTGAAGCTTTCTTT. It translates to CASSLGGQGSGMNTEAFF.

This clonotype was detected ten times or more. In DNA form, the CDR3 reads TGCAGTGCAGACACTAGCGGGAGTTTTTACAATGAGCAGTTCTTC. As protein: CSADTSGSFYNEQFF. The chain joins TRBV20-1 to TRBJ2-1, with 11 bases matching TRBD2. Looked up from germline, CDR1 is DFQATT and CDR2 is SNEGSKA (reference sequence). V shed 6 bases and J 4 bases; nucleotides not matched to a gene: 8. This CDR3 spans 15 amino acids.

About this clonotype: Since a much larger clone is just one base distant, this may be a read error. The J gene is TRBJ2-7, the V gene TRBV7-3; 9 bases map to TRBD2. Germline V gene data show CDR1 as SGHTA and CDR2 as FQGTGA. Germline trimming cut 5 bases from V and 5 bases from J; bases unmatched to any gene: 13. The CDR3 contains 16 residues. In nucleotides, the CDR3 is TGTGCCAGCAGCCGTCTCGAGAGCGGGAGGCTGAACGAGCAGTACTTC. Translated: CASSRLESGRLNEQYF. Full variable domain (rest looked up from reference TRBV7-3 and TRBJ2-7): GAGVSQTPSNKVTEKGKYVELRCDPISGHTALYWYRQSLGQGPEFLIYFQGTGAADDSGLPNDRFFAVRPEGSVSTLKIQRTERGDSAVYLCASSRLESGRLNEQYFGPGTRLTVT.

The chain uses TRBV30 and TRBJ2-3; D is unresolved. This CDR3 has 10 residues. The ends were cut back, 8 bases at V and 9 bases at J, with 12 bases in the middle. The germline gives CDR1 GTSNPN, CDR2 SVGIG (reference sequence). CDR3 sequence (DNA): TGTGCCGCACTATTGGACACGCAGTATTTT. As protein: CAALLDTQYF.

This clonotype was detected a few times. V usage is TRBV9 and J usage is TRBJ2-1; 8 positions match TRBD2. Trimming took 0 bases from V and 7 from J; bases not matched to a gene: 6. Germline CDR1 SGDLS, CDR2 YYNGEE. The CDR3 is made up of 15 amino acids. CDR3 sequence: CASSVGAGVDNEQFF. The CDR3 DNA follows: TGTGCCAGCAGCGTAGGAGCGGGAGTGGATAATGAGCAGTTCTTC.

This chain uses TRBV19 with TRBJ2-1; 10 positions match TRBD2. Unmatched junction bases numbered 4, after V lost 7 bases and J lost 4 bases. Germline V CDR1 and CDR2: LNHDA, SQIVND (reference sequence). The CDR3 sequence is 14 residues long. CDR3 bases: TGTGCCAGTAAAGGACTAGCGGAATACAATGAGCAGTTCTTC. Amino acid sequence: CASKGLAEYNEQFF.

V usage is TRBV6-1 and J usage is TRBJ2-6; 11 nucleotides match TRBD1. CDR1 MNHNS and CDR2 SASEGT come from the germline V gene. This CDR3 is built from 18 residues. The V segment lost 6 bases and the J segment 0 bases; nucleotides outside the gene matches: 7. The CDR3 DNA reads TGTGCCAGCAGGACCTTTGGGACAGGGGGCTCTGGGGCCAACGTCCTGACTTTC. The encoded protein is CASRTFGTGGSGANVLTF.

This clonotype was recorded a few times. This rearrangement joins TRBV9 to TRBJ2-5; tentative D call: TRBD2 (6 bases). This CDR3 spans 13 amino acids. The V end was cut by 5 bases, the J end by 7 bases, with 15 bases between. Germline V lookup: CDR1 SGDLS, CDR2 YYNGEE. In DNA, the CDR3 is TGTGCCAGCAGTAATGGGACTGGGAGGACCCAGTACTTC. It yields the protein CASSNGTGRTQYF. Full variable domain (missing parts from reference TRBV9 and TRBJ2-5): DSGVTQTPKHLITATGQRVTLRCSPRSGDLSVYWYQQSLDQGLQFLIQYYNGEERAKGNILERFSAQQFPDLHSELNLSSLELGDSALYFCASSNGTGRTQYFGPGTRLLVL.

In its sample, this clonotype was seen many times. The CDR3 reads CASSQLRQGDSPLHF. CDR3 sequence (DNA): TGCGCCAGCAGCCAGCTCAGACAGGGCGATTCACCCCTCCACTTT. The chain recombines TRBV5-1 with TRBJ1-6; TRBD1 matches 7 bases. Germline V lookup: CDR1 SGHRS, CDR2 YFSETQ. This CDR3 region has 15 residues. V shed 4 bases and J 8 bases; nucleotides not matched to a gene: 9.

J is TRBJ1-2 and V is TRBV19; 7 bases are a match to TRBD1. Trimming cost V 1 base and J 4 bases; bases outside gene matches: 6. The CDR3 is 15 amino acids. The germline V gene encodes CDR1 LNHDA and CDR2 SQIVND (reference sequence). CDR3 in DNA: TGTGCCAGTAGTATAGTAGCAGGGGGAGGCTATGGCTACACCTTC. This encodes CASSIVAGGGYGYTF.

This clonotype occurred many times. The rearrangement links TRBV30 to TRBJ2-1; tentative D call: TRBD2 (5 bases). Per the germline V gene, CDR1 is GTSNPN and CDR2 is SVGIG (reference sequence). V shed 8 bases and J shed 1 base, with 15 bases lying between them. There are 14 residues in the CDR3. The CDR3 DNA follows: TGTGCCACAACGGCGGAGGAATCCTACAATGAGCAGTTCTTC. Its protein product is CATTAEESYNEQFF.

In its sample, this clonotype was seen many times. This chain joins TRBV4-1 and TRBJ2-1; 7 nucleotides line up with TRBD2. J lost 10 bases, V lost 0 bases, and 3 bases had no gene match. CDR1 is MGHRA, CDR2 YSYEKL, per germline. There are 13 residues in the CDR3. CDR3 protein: CASSQDGGSEQFF. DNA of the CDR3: TGCGCCAGCAGCCAAGATGGCGGGAGCGAGCAGTTCTTC.

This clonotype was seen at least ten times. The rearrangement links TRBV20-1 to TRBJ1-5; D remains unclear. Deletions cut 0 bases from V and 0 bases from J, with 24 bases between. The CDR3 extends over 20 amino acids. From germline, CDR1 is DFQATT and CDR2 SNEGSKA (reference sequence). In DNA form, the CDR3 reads TGCAGTGCTAGAGATGTAAGGGCCGGCCGAGGATGGCTTAGCAATCAGCCCCAGCATTTT. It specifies CSARDVRAGRGWLSNQPQHF.

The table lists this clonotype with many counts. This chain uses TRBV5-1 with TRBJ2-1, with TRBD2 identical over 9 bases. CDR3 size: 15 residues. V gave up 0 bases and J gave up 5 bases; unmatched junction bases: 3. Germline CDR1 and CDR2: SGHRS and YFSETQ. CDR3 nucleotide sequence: TGCGCCAGCAGCTTGGAAATAGCGGGGGACAATGAGCAGTTCTTC. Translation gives CASSLEIAGDNEQFF.